The 18 T cell receptor beta chains reported below all come from one sample, sequenced in a study of response to subunit inactivated influenza vaccine. Each CDR3 protein is one row after TCRdb ran MiXCR on the RT-PCR reads. There are more than 450,000 distinct CDR3 sequences in the sample; about 8% occur only once, and 13% lies in the top ten. The sequenced sample was PBMCs from blood, obtained around 25 months after vaccination. These receptors were obtained from a man between 50 and 69 years old who received an inactivated influenza vaccine.

The V and J genes are TRBV2 and TRBJ2-1, with 10 bases fitting TRBD2. The junction had 31 bases not matched to a gene; V was cut back by 2 bases and J by 9 bases. There are 23 residues in the CDR3. From germline, CDR1 is SNHLY and CDR2 FYNNEI. CDR3 region: CASSERSHPRVLAGPHSRSEQFF. The CDR3 DNA reads TGTGCCAGCAGTGAACGGTCCCATCCCCGGGTACTAGCGGGACCTCACTCACGCTCTGAGCAGTTCTTC.

This clonotype was recorded at least ten times. The rearrangement joins TRBV6-5 to TRBJ2-7; TRBD1 might be the D (6 bases). Germline V gene data show CDR1 as MNHEY and CDR2 as SVGAGI. This CDR3 is 16 amino acids long. V was trimmed by 0 bases and J by 2 bases, leaving 14 bases between them. The CDR3 spells CASSYSTGRTPYEQYF. In nucleotides, the CDR3 is TGTGCCAGCAGTTACTCTACAGGGCGAACCCCCTACGAGCAGTACTTC.

This chain uses TRBV25-1 with TRBJ1-1; tentatively, D is TRBD1 (6 bases). Germline V CDR1 and CDR2: MGHDK, SYGVNS. The CDR3 runs 14 residues. Trimming cost V 2 bases and J 6 bases, with 13 bases left between them. CDR3 bases: TGTGCCAGCAGTGAAGATCCCAGGGGTCCTGAAGCTTTCTTT. Its translation is CASSEDPRGPEAFF.

This clonotype occurred many times. V is TRBV7-2 and J is TRBJ2-7; a possible D gene is TRBD2 (5 bases). Trimming pared 1 base from V and 5 bases from J, leaving 12 bases between. Germline loops: CDR1 SGHTA, CDR2 FQGNSA. The CDR3 loop spans 14 amino acids. DNA for the CDR3: TGTGCCAGCAGCTTAGTCCTAGCTACCCACGAGCAGTACTTC. Amino acid sequence: CASSLVLATHEQYF.

This clonotype appeared a few times. V is TRBV5-1 and J is TRBJ1-1; 8 bases are shared with TRBD1. Per germline, CDR1 SGHRS and CDR2 YFSETQ. The CDR3 runs to 14 residues. V shed 5 bases, J shed 4 bases, and the junction held 7 bases outside the gene matches. This CDR3 is CASRQGEYITEAFF. For the CDR3, the DNA is TGCGCCAGCAGACAGGGGGAGTATATCACTGAAGCTTTCTTT.

This clonotype was counted between two and nine times. The chain recombines TRBV11-2 with TRBJ2-1; possible D gene TRBD1, 6 bases. CDR3 length: 14 residues. Germline CDR1 SGHAT, CDR2 FQNNGV. Trimming cost V 7 bases and J 4 bases, with 14 bases left between them. For the CDR3, the DNA is TGTGCCAGCACCATAAACAGGGTTTACAATGAGCAGTTCTTC. Amino acids: CASTINRVYNEQFF.

This chain connects TRBV2 to TRBJ2-3; 9 nucleotides agree with TRBD1. V gave up 6 bases and J gave up 7 bases; unmatched junction bases: 2. Germline V lookup: CDR1 SNHLY, CDR2 FYNNEI. This CDR3 spans 12 amino acids. In DNA form, the CDR3 reads TGTGCCAGCAGGGACAGGGGTCATACGCAGTATTTT. Translating it yields CASRDRGHTQYF.

The chain carries TRBV7-9 and TRBJ2-7; no clear D. This CDR3 region has 15 residues. CDR1 is SEHNR, CDR2 FQNEAQ, per germline (reference sequence). The V gene lost 5 bases and the J gene lost 7 bases, with 21 bases spanning the gap. CDR3 DNA: TGTGCCAGCAGCCTAATGACTGATTCGGCCGGGGAGCAGTACTTC. Translating gives CASSLMTDSAGEQYF.

This clonotype has only a few counts. This sequence joins TRBV7-2 and TRBJ2-5; a weak D match, TRBD2 (5 bases). The V and J ends lost 1 base and 2 bases respectively, with 8 bases between them. The CDR3 length is 14 residues. Germline V gives CDR1 SGHTA, CDR2 FQGNSA. CDR3 sequence reads: CASSLVSAQETQYF. The CDR3 DNA follows: TGTGCCAGCAGCTTAGTTAGCGCTCAAGAGACCCAGTACTTC.

There are a few counts of this clonotype. The rearrangement uses TRBV9 and TRBJ2-1; unclear D gene. CDR3 length: 15 amino acids. Germline CDR1 and CDR2: SGDLS and YYNGEE. With 0 bases removed from V and 5 bases from J, the gap between germline ends came to 12 bases. DNA of the CDR3: TGTGCCAGCAGCGTAGAGGGTGTCGGGCACAATGAGCAGTTCTTC. Its translation: CASSVEGVGHNEQFF.

Comment on this clonotype: With a much larger clone just one base away, this may be a read error. The chain's CDR3 is CSGRDPGAGGSVYYYNEQFF. The DNA for the CDR3 is TGCAGTGGTAGAGATCCGGGAGCGGGGGGCTCTGTATATTATTACAATGAGCAGTTCTTC. The chain carries TRBV20-1 and TRBJ2-1; 9 nucleotides match TRBD2. This CDR3 has 20 amino acids. Germline-derived CDR1 and CDR2 are DFQATT and SNEGSKA (reference sequence).

The sample holds many counts of this clonotype. The chain couples TRBV4-3 to TRBJ2-7; D uncertain. Germline CDR1 and CDR2: LGHNA and YSLEER. V shed 0 bases and J shed 6 bases, with 12 bases lying between them. The CDR3 consists of 14 residues. The CDR3 DNA sequence: TGCGCCAGCAGCCAAGAGTTGAGATTCCTCGAGCAGTACTTC. Translating gives CASSQELRFLEQYF.

This clonotype appeared a few times. J is TRBJ2-2 and V is TRBV5-1, with a possible D match to TRBD2 (6 bases). CDR1 is SGHRS and CDR2 is YFSETQ in the germline V gene. V lost 4 bases to trimming and J lost 0 bases, with 13 bases between them. This CDR3 has 16 amino acids. CDR3 amino acids: CASSLMEGTNTGELFF. Written as DNA, the CDR3 is TGCGCCAGCAGCCTGATGGAGGGAACGAACACCGGGGAGCTGTTTTTT.

The rearrangement uses TRBV5-6 and TRBJ1-1, with no clear D. V lost 4 bases, J lost 3 bases, and 13 bases lay in between. Germline V gives CDR1 SGHDT, CDR2 YYEEEE. CDR3 length equals 14 residues. CDR3 DNA sequence: TGTGCCAGCAGCCTCACTGGGCGAGACACTGAAGCTTTCTTT. Translation: CASSLTGRDTEAFF.

The rearrangement links TRBV5-5 to TRBJ1-5; TRBD1 aligns across 7 bases. Trimming at V came to 4 bases and at J to 8 bases, leaving 9 bases not matched to a gene. Germline CDR1 is SGHKS and CDR2 is YYEKEE (reference sequence). The CDR3 covers 14 residues. The CDR3 is CASSPGQPTEPQHF. DNA of the CDR3: TGTGCCAGCAGCCCGGGACAGCCGACGGAGCCCCAGCATTTT.

Here the CDR3 reads CASSILRAPNSQPQHF. In nucleotides, the CDR3 is TGTGCCAGCAGCATTCTCCGGGCTCCCAACTCGCAGCCCCAGCATTTT. J is TRBJ1-5 and V is TRBV7-8; D unclear. Germline V lookup: CDR1 SGHVS, CDR2 FQNEAQ. The CDR3 spans 16 residues. The V gene lost 5 bases and the J gene lost 7 bases, with 21 bases spanning the gap.

This clonotype was detected a few times. The chain joins TRBV9 to TRBJ1-1, with 8 bases matching TRBD1. Germline trimming cut 3 bases from V and 6 bases from J; bases unmatched to any gene: 13. Germline CDR1 reads SGDLS; CDR2 reads YYNGEE. This CDR3 has 16 residues. CDR3 nucleotide sequence: TGTGCCAGCAGCGCCGGACAGGGTTTCGTCACTTCTGAAGCTTTCTTT. Amino acid sequence: CASSAGQGFVTSEAFF. The full variable domain, rest sourced from reference TRBV9 and TRBJ1-1, is DSGVTQTPKHLITATGQRVTLRCSPRSGDLSVYWYQQSLDQGLQFLIQYYNGEERAKGNILERFSAQQFPDLHSELNLSSLELGDSALYFCASSAGQGFVTSEAFFGQGTRLTVV.

In this sample, this clonotype turned up a few times. The chain recombines TRBV10-3 with TRBJ2-7, with D maybe TRBD2 (6 bases). The CDR3 spans 16 residues. The ends were cut back, 4 bases at V and 3 bases at J, with 19 bases in the middle. Germline V gene data show CDR1 as ENHRY and CDR2 as SYGVKD. In DNA form, the CDR3 reads TGTGCCATCAGTGGGGGGGTAACAGCACAGAACTACGAGCAGTACTTC. Amino acids: CAISGGVTAQNYEQYF.